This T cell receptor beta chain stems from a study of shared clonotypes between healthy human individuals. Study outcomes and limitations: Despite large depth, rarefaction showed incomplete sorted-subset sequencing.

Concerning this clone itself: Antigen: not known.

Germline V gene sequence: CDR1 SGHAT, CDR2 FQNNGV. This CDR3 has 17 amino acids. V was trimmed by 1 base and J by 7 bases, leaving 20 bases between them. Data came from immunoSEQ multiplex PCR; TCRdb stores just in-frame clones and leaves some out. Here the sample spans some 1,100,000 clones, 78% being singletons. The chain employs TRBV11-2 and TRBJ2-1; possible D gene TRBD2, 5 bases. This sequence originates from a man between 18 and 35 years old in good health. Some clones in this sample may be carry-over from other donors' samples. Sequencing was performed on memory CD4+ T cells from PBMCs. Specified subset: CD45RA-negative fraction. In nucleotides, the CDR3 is TGTGCCAGCAGCTTAGGGTGGACTCCACTACTAATGAATGAGCAGTTCTTC. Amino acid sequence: CASSLGWTPLLMNEQFF.